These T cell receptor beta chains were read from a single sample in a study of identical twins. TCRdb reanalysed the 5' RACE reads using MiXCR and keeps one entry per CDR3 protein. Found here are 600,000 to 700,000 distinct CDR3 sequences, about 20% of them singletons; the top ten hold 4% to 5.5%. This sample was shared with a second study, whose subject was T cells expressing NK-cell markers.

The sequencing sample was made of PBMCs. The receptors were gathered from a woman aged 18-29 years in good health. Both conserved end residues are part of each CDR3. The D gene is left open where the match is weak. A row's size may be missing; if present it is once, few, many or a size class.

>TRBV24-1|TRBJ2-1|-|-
CATSGIGNEQFF
TGTGCCACCTCAGGGATCGGGAATGAGCAGTTCTTC
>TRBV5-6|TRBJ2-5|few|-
CASSGFEGSQETQYF
TGTGCCAGCAGCGGTTTTGAAGGGTCCCAAGAGACCCAGTACTTC
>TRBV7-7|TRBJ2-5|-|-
CASSQGSTEETQYF
TGTGCCAGCAGCCAGGGGAGCACGGAGGAGACCCAGTACTTC
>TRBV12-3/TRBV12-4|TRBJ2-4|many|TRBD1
CASSHRGFAKNIQYF
TGTGCCAGCAGTCACAGGGGATTCGCCAAAAACATTCAGTACTTC
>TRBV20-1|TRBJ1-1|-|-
CSASPGGPNTEAFF
TGCAGTGCTTCTCCCGGGGGGCCGAACACTGAAGCTTTCTTT
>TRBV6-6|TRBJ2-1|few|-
CASRAPSYNEQFF
TGTGCCAGCAGGGCGCCCTCCTACAATGAGCAGTTCTTC
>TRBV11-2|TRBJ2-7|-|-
CASSLYWTERQTYEQYF
TGTGCCAGCAGCTTATATTGGACCGAACGACAAACCTACGAGCAGTACTTC
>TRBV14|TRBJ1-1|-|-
CASTRIKYTEAFF
TGTGCCAGTACCCGGATTAAGTACACTGAAGCTTTCTTT
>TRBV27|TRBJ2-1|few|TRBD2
CASSSLIALQRGAYNEQFF
TGTGCCAGCAGTTCCCTTATTGCCCTCCAGCGGGGGGCCTACAATGAGCAGTTCTTC
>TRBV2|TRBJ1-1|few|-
CASSEGFAGPLGAFF
TGTGCCAGCAGTGAAGGATTTGCTGGGCCGTTGGGAGCTTTCTTT
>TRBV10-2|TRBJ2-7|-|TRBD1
CASKDRAISYEQYF
TGCGCCAGCAAGGACAGGGCCATCTCCTACGAGCAGTACTTC
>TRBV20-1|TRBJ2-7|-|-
CSASTENYEQYF
TGCAGTGCTTCGACAGAGAACTACGAGCAGTACTTC
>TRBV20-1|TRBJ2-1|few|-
CSARLTGIEQFF
TGCAGTGCTAGACTTACAGGGATTGAGCAGTTCTTC
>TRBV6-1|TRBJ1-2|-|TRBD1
CASTRTGQIGGYTF
TGTGCCAGCACCCGGACAGGGCAAATCGGTGGCTACACCTTC
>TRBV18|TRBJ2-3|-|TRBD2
CASSDSGRKDTQYF
TGTGCCAGCTCAGACAGCGGGAGGAAGGATACGCAGTATTTT
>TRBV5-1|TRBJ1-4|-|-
CASSLQGINEKLFF
TGCGCCAGCAGTTTACAGGGAATTAATGAAAAACTGTTTTTT
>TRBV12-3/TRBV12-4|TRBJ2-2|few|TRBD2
CATSPKREMGGELFF
TGTGCCACCAGCCCGAAGCGGGAGATGGGCGGGGAGCTGTTTTTT
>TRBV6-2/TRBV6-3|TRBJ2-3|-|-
CASSPTAGTQYF
TGTGCCAGCAGTCCGACGGCCGGCACGCAGTATTTT
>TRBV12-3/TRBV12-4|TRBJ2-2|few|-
CASNPLVSSVSGELFF
TGTGCCAGCAATCCCTTGGTTAGCAGCGTTTCCGGGGAGCTGTTTTTT
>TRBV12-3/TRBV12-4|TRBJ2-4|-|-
CASSLSGYGKNIQYF
TGTGCCAGCAGTTTATCAGGGTACGGCAAAAACATTCAGTACTTC
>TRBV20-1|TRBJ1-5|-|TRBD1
CSASRGWVRQPQHF
TGCAGTGCTAGCAGGGGGTGGGTGCGTCAGCCCCAGCATTTT
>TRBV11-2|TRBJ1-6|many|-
CASSPRDTYYYNSPLHF
TGTGCCAGCAGCCCCCGGGACACTTACTATTATAATTCACCCCTCCACTTT